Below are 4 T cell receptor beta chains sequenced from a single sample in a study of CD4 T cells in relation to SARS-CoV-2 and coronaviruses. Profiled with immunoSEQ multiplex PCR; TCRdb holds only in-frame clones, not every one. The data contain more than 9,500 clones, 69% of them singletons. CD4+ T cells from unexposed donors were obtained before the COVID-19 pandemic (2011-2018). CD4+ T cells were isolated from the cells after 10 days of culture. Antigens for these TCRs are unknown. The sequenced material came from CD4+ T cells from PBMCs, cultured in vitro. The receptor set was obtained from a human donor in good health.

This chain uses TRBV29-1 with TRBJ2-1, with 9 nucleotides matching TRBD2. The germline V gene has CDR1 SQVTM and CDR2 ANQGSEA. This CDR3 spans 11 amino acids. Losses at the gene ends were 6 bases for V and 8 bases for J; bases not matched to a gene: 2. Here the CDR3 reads CSVGTSYEQFF. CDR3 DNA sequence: TGCAGCGTCGGGACTAGCTATGAGCAGTTCTTC.

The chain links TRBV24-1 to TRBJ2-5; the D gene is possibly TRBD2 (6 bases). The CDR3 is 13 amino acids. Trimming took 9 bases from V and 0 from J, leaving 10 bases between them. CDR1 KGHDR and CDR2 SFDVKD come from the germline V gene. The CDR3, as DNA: TGTGCCACCTCTGCGGGACACCAAGAGACCCAGTACTTC. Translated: CATSAGHQETQYF.

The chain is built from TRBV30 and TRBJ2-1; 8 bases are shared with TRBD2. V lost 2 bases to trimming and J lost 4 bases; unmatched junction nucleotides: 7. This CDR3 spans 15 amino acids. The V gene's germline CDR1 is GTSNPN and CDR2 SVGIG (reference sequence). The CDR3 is CAWSYETSVYNEQFF. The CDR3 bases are TGTGCCTGGAGTTACGAGACTAGCGTTTACAATGAGCAGTTCTTC.

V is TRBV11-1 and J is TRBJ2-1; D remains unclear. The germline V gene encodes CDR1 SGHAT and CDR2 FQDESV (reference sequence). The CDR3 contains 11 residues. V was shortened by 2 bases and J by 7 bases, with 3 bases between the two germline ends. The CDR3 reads CASSLNNEQFF. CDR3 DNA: TGTGCCAGCAGCTTAAATAATGAGCAGTTCTTC.